Listed below are T cell receptor beta chains from one sample, sequenced in a study of persistence of HIV-infected CD4 T cells. Antigen specificity for these receptors is unknown. Profiled with immunoSEQ multiplex PCR; TCRdb holds only in-frame clones, not every one. The sample lists 25,000 to 35,000 clones, 82% occurring once. The material sequenced was CD4+ T cells sorted from PBMCs after roughly 17-hour stimulation, taken from a patient who received antiretroviral therapy. Receptors originate from an adult man with HIV who was CMV-seropositive. CDR3s include the opening cysteine and the closing phenylalanine or tryptophan. The D gene is left open where the match is weak. Not every row has a clone size; where given, it reads once, few, many or a size class.

D gene	clone size	J gene	V gene	CDR3 protein	CDR3 DNA
TRBD1	NA	TRBJ2-3	TRBV5-4	CASSPDRGRPYF	TGTGCCAGCAGCCCAGACAGGGGGCGACCGTATTTT
TRBD2	NA	TRBJ2-5	TRBV18	CASSPTSGGLRETQYF	TGTGCCAGCTCACCCACTAGCGGGGGGCTACGTGAGACCCAGTACTTC
TRBD2	NA	TRBJ2-3	TRBV18	CASSPRAGLTDTQYF	TGTGCCAGCTCACCCCGAGCGGGGCTCACAGATACGCAGTATTTT
TRBD2	NA	TRBJ2-5	TRBV29-1	CSVAQRGGTQYF	TGCAGCGTTGCCCAGCGGGGGGGGACCCAGTACTTC
NA	NA	TRBJ2-7	TRBV18	CASSPGEEQYF	TGTGCCAGCTCACCGGGGGAGGAGCAGTACTTC
NA	NA	TRBJ2-3	TRBV6-2/TRBV6-3	CASSSSTDTQYF	TGTGCCAGCAGCTCTAGCACAGATACGCAGTATTTT
NA	once	TRBJ2-5	TRBV7-3	CASSLGGASLGTQYF	TGTGCCAGCAGCCTGGGTGGGGCCAGTTTGGGGACCCAGTACTTC
TRBD1	NA	TRBJ1-1	TRBV3-1/TRBV3-2	CASSQQKGTGGTEAFF	TGTGCCAGCAGCCAGCAGAAGGGGACAGGGGGCACTGAAGCTTTCTTT
TRBD1	NA	TRBJ2-2	TRBV7-7	CASSLSYAGGRNTGELFF	TGTGCTAGCAGCTTATCCTATGCAGGGGGACGGAACACCGGGGAGCTGTTTTTT
NA	once	TRBJ1-3	TRBV4-3	CASSQLSSPYSGNTIYF	TGCGCCAGCAGCCAATTGTCTTCTCCCTACTCTGGAAACACCATATATTTT
NA	NA	TRBJ2-5	TRBV2	CASSSGFQETQYF	TGTGCCAGCAGCTCAGGGTTCCAAGAGACCCAGTACTTC
NA	NA	TRBJ1-2	TRBV7-2	CASSLASGGGMGGYTF	TGTGCCAGCAGCTTAGCGTCAGGCGGAGGGATGGGCGGCTACACCTTC
TRBD2	NA	TRBJ2-7	TRBV13	CASSPGGVSYEQYF	TGTGCCAGCAGCCCCGGGGGGGTCTCCTACGAGCAGTACTTC
NA	once	TRBJ2-5	TRBV5-6	CASSPLSGLFQYF	TGTGCCAGCAGCCCTCTATCAGGATTGTTCCAGTACTTC
NA	NA	TRBJ2-3	TRBV7-8	CASSLESGAVTDTQYF	TGTGCCAGCAGCTTAGAATCGGGCGCGGTCACAGATACGCAGTATTTT
NA	NA	TRBJ1-5	TRBV7-2	CASSKEELGRPQHF	TGTGCCAGCAGCAAAGAAGAGCTCGGTAGGCCCCAGCATTTT
TRBD1	NA	TRBJ1-3	TRBV11-1	CASSAGDSSGNTIYF	TGTGCCAGCAGCGCAGGGGACAGCTCTGGAAACACCATATATTTT
TRBD1	NA	TRBJ1-1	TRBV19	CASSRKSTGRDEAFF	TGTGCCAGTAGTAGAAAATCGACAGGGAGGGATGAAGCTTTCTTT
NA	NA	TRBJ2-5	TRBV19	CASSSRGSFAETQYF	TGTGCCAGTAGTAGTCGGGGTTCCTTCGCGGAGACCCAGTACTTC
TRBD1	NA	TRBJ2-3	TRBV7-2	CASSLDRGRADTQYF	TGTGCCAGCAGCTTAGACAGGGGGCGGGCAGATACGCAGTATTTT
NA	NA	TRBJ1-1	TRBV18	CASSRVRLSSSNTEAFF	TGTGCCAGCTCACGGGTCCGCCTTAGCTCCTCGAACACTGAAGCTTTCTTT
NA	NA	TRBJ1-6	TRBV30	CAWNSGVSSPLHF	TGTGCCTGGAACTCGGGAGTTTCTTCACCCCTCCACTTT
NA	NA	TRBJ2-3	TRBV13	CASSPGVGITDTQYF	TGTGCCAGCAGCCCCGGTGTAGGGATCACAGATACGCAGTATTTT
NA	NA	TRBJ1-5	TRBV15	CATSRQPETGPQHF	TGTGCCACCAGCAGACAACCCGAGACGGGGCCCCAGCATTTT
NA	few	TRBJ1-5	TRBV4-2	CASSQDWGADQPQHF	TGTGCCAGCAGCCAAGATTGGGGGGCCGATCAGCCCCAGCATTTT
NA	NA	TRBJ1-4	TRBV19	CASSIWGHGNEKLFF	TGTGCCAGTAGTATTTGGGGCCACGGGAATGAAAAACTGTTTTTT
NA	NA	TRBJ1-2	TRBV4-1	CASSQEGGSFYGYTF	TGCGCCAGCAGCCAAGAAGGTGGCAGTTTCTATGGCTACACCTTC
NA	NA	TRBJ2-1	TRBV20-1	CSASSPVGGSYNEQFF	TGCAGTGCTAGTTCCCCGGTCGGGGGCTCCTACAATGAGCAGTTCTTC
TRBD1	once	TRBJ2-5	TRBV6-2/TRBV6-3	CASSYPGQGKTQYF	TGTGCCAGCAGTTACCCGGGACAGGGAAAGACCCAGTACTTC
NA	few	TRBJ1-5	TRBV7-8	CASSPGPILGEDSNQPQHF	TGTGCCAGCAGCCCCGGGCCTATCCTCGGGGAGGATAGCAATCAGCCCCAGCATTTT
NA	NA	TRBJ1-1	TRBV6-5	CASSKTGSLRAEAFF	TGTGCCAGCAGTAAAACAGGGTCGCTAAGGGCTGAAGCTTTCTTT
NA	NA	TRBJ1-5	TRBV6-5	CASSPSRGTNQPQHF	TGTGCCAGCAGTCCGAGCCGGGGTACCAATCAGCCCCAGCATTTT
TRBD2	once	TRBJ2-2	TRBV5-1	CASSGRGINTGELFF	TGCGCCAGCTCCGGGAGGGGGATCAACACCGGGGAGCTGTTTTTT
NA	few	TRBJ2-5	TRBV29-1	CSVEPRGRLGEETQYF	TGCAGCGTTGAACCGCGAGGCCGACTGGGGGAGGAGACCCAGTACTTC
NA	once	TRBJ1-2	TRBV29-1	CSVDEIANYGYTF	TGCAGCGTTGACGAGATCGCTAACTATGGCTACACCTTC
NA	NA	TRBJ1-1	TRBV7-9	CASSSPGESVSTEAFF	TGTGCCAGCAGCTCCCCCGGGGAGAGCGTAAGTACTGAAGCTTTCTTT
TRBD1	NA	TRBJ2-7	TRBV5-6	CASSRDRATEQYF	TGTGCCAGCAGCCGGGACAGAGCTACCGAGCAGTACTTC
NA	once	TRBJ2-3	TRBV7-2	CASSEWMGQYF	TGTGCCAGCAGTGAGTGGATGGGGCAGTATTTT
NA	NA	TRBJ2-3	TRBV7-9	CASSPGLREDTQYF	TGTGCCAGCAGCCCCGGACTTCGGGAGGATACGCAGTATTTT
NA	once	TRBJ2-1	TRBV19	CASSTGSYYNEQFF	TGTGCCAGTAGTACAGGGAGTTACTACAATGAGCAGTTCTTC
NA	NA	TRBJ2-7	TRBV9	CASSVADGYEQYF	TGTGCCAGCAGCGTAGCTGACGGGTACGAGCAGTACTTC
TRBD1	NA	TRBJ1-4	TRBV7-2	CASSRDRVSEKLFF	TGTGCCAGCAGCCGCGACAGGGTTAGTGAAAAACTGTTTTTT
TRBD1	NA	TRBJ1-4	TRBV18	CASSPGQGQEKLFF	TGTGCCAGCTCACCTGGACAGGGGCAAGAAAAACTGTTTTTT
NA	few	TRBJ2-7	TRBV6-5	CASRPTVSYEQYF	TGTGCCAGCAGGCCTACAGTTTCCTACGAGCAGTACTTC
NA	NA	TRBJ2-5	TRBV19	CASSIGQGNGETQYF	TGTGCCAGTAGTATTGGGCAGGGAAACGGTGAGACCCAGTACTTC